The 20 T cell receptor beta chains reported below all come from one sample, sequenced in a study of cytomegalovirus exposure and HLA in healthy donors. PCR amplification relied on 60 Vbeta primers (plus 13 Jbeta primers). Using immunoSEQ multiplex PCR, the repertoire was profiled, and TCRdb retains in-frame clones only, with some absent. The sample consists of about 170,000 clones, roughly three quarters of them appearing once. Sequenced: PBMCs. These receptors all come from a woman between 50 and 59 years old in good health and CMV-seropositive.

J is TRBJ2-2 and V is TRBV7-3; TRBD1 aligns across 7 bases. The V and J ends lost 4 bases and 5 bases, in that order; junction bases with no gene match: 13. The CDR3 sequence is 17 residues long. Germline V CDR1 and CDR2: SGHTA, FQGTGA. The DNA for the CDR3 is TGTGCCAGCAGCTCACTACCCCCGCGACAGGGAACCGGGGAGCTGTTTTTT. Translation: CASSSLPPRQGTGELFF.

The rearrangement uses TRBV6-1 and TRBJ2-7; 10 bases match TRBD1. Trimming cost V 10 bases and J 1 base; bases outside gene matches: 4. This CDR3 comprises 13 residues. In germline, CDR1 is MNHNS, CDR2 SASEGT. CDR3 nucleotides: TGTGCCATAGGGACAGGGGCTTCCTACGAGCAGTACTTC. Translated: CAIGTGASYEQYF.

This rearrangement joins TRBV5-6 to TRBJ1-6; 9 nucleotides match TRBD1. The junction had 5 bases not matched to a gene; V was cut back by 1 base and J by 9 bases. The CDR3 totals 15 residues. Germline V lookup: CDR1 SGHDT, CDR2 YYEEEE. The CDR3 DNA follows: TGTGCCAGCAGCTTGCGACAGGGGGGAAGTTCACCCCTCCACTTT. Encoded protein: CASSLRQGGSSPLHF.

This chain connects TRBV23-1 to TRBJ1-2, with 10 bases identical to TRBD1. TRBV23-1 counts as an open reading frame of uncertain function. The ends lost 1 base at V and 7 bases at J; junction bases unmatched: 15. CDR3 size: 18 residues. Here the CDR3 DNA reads TGCGCCAGCAGTCAATTCCGACAGGGAAAGAGGACAGGGGGTGGCTACACCTTC. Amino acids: CASSQFRQGKRTGGGYTF.

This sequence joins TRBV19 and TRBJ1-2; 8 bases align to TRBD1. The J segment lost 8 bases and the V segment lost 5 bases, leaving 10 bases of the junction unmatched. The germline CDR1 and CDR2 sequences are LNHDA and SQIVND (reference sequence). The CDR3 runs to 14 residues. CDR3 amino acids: CASSAEDRVRGYTF. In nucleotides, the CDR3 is TGTGCCAGTAGTGCGGAGGACAGGGTGAGGGGCTACACCTTC.

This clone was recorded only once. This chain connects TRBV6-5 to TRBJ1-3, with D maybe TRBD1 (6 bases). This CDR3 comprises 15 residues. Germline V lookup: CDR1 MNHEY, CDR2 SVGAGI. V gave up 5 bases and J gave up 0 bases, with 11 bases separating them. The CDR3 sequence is CASSGQGNSGNTIYF. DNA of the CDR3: TGTGCCAGCAGTGGCCAGGGGAACTCTGGAAACACCATATATTTT.

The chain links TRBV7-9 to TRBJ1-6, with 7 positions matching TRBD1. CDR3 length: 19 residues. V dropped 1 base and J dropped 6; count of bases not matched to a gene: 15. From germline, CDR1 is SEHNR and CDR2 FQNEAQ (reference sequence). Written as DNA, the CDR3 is TGTGCCAGCAGCTTAGGCTTCTCTTTGATCGGGACAGCTAATTCACCCCTCCACTTT. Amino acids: CASSLGFSLIGTANSPLHF.

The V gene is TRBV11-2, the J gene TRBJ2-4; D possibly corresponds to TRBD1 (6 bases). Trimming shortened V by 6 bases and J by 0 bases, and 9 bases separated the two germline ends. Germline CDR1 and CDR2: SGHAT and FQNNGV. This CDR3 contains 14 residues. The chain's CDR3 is CASRGQLAKNIQYF. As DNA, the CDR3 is TGTGCCAGCAGAGGACAGTTAGCCAAAAACATTCAGTACTTC.

The CDR3 DNA sequence: TGTGCCAGCAGTTACTCCCTCTCCGGGTTTGGCTCTGAAGCTTTCTTT. This codes for CASSYSLSGFGSEAFF. The V and J genes are TRBV6-5 and TRBJ1-1; D not resolved. V shed 0 bases and J shed 6 bases, with 17 bases lying between them. Germline lookup yields CDR1 MNHEY and CDR2 SVGAGI. This CDR3 has 16 amino acids.

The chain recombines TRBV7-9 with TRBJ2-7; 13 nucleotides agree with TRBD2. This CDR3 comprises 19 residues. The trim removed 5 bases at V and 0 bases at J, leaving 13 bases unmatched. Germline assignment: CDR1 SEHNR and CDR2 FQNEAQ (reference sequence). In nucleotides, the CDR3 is TGTGCCAGCAGCCCCTCTCGACTAGCGGGGGGTAGGAGCTCCTACGAGCAGTACTTC. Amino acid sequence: CASSPSRLAGGRSSYEQYF. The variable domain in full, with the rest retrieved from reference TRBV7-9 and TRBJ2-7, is DTGVSQNPRHKITKRGQNVTFRCDPISEHNRLYWYRQTLGQGPEFLTYFQNEAQLEKSRLLSDRFSAERPKGSFSTLEIQRTEQGDSAMYLCASSPSRLAGGRSSYEQYFGPGTRLTVT.

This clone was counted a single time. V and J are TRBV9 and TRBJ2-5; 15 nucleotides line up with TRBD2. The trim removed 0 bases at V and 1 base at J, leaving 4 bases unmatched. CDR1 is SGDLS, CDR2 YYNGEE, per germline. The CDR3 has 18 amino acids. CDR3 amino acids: CASSVDRTSGGAQETQYF. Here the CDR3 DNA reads TGTGCCAGCAGCGTAGACAGGACTAGCGGGGGGGCCCAAGAGACCCAGTACTTC.

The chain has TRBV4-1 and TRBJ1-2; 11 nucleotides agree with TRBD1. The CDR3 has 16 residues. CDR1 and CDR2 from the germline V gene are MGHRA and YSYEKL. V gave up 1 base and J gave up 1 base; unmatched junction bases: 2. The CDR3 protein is CASSQAGTGGNYGYTF. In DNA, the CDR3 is TGCGCCAGCAGCCAAGCCGGGACAGGGGGTAACTATGGCTACACCTTC.

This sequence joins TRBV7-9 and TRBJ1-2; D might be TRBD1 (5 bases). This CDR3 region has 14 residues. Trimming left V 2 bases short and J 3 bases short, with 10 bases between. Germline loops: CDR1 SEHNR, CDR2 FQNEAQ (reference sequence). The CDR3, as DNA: TGTGCCAGCAGCTTACAGGGTTCGGACTATGGCTACACCTTC. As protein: CASSLQGSDYGYTF.

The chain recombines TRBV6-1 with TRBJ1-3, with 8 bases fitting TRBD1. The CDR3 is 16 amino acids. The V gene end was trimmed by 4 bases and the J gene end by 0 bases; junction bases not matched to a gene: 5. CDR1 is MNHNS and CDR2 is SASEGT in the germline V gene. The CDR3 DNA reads TGTGCCAGCAGTGGGAGGACAGGGACCTCTGGAAACACCATATATTTT. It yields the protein CASSGRTGTSGNTIYF.

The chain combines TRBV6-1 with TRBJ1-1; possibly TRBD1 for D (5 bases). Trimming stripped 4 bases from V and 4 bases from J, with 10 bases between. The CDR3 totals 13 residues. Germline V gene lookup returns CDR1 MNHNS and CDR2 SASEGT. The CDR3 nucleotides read TGTGCCAGCAGTGGCCCCAGGGCCACTGAAGCTTTCTTT. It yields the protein CASSGPRATEAFF.

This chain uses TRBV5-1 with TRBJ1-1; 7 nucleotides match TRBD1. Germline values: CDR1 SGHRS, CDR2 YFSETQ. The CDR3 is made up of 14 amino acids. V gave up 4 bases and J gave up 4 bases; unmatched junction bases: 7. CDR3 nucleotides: TGCGCCAGCAGCCCGACAGGGATTATCACTGAAGCTTTCTTT. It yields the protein CASSPTGIITEAFF.

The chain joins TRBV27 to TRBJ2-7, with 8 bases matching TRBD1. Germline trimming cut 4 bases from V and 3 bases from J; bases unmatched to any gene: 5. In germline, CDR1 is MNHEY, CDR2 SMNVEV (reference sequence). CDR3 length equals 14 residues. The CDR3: CASSSGQGNYEQYF. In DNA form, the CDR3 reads TGTGCCAGCAGTTCCGGACAGGGTAACTACGAGCAGTACTTC.

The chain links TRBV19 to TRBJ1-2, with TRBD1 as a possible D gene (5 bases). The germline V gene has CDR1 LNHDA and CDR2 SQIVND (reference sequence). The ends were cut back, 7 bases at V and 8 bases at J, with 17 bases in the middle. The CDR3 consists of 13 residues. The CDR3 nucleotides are TGTGCCAGTATGGAGTGGCAGGGCGACGGCTACACCTTC. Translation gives CASMEWQGDGYTF.

CDR3: CARGQSNSPLHF. For the CDR3, the DNA is TGTGCCAGGGGACAGTCTAATTCACCCCTCCACTTT. The V call is TRBV2, the J call TRBJ1-6; 7 nucleotides match TRBD1. J gave up 6 bases and V 9 bases, and 2 bases lay outside the gene matches. Germline V gene data show CDR1 as SNHLY and CDR2 as FYNNEI. The CDR3 has 12 amino acids.

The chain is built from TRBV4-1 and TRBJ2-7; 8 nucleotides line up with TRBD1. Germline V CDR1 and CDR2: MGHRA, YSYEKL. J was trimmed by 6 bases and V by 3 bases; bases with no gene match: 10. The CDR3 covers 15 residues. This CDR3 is CASSHWTGTSGEQYF. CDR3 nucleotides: TGCGCCAGCAGCCACTGGACAGGGACTTCTGGCGAGCAGTACTTC.